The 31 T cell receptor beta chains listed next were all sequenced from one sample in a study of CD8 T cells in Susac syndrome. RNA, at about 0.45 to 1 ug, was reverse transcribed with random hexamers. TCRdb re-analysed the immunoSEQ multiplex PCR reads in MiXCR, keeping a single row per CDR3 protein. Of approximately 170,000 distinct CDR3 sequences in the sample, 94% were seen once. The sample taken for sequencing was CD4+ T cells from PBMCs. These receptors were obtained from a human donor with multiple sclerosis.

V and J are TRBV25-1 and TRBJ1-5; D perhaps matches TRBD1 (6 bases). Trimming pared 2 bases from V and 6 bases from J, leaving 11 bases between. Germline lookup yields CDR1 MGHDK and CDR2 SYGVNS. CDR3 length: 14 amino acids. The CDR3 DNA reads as TGTGCCAGCAGTGAAACAGGGAGGGGTCAGCCCCAGCATTTT. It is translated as CASSETGRGQPQHF.

CDR3 bases: TGTGCCAGCAGCTTCTTTGAAGGGGACACTGAAGCTTTCTTT. This codes for CASSFFEGDTEAFF. This chain connects TRBV11-2 to TRBJ1-1; maybe TRBD1 (5 bases). V was clipped by 3 bases and J by 3 bases, with 11 bases between them. Germline V gives CDR1 SGHAT, CDR2 FQNNGV. The CDR3 covers 14 residues.

The CDR3 loop is CAWSSSGNIQYF. In DNA form, the CDR3 reads TGTGCCTGGAGTTCGTCTGGGAACATTCAGTACTTC. The rearrangement joins TRBV30 to TRBJ2-4; D unresolved. CDR1 and CDR2 (germline): GTSNPN, SVGIG (reference sequence). The CDR3 contains 12 residues. Between the trimmed V and J ends, which lost 2 bases and 7 bases, there was a span of 9 bases.

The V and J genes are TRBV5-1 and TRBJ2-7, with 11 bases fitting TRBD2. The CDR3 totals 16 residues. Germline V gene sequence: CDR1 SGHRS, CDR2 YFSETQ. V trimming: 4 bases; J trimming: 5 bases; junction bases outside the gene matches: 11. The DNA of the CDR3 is TGCGCCAGCAGCGGCACTAGCGGGAGAAATCGTCACGAGCAGTACTTC. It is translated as CASSGTSGRNRHEQYF.

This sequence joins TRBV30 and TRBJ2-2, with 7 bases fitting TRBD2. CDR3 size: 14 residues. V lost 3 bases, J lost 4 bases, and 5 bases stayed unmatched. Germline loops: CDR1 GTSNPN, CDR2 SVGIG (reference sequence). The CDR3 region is CAWRMAGATGELFF. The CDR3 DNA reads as TGTGCCTGGAGGATGGCGGGAGCCACCGGGGAGCTGTTTTTT.

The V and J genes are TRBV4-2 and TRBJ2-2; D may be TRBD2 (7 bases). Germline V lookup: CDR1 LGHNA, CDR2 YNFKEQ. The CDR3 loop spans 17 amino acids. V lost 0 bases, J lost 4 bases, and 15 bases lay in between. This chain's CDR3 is CASSQDLGEGGTGELFF. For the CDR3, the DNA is TGTGCCAGCAGCCAAGATTTGGGGGAGGGGGGCACCGGGGAGCTGTTTTTT.

As DNA, the CDR3 is TGCAGCGTTCGGTTAGCGGGAGGACTAGCCAAAAACATTCAGTACTTC. Protein: CSVRLAGGLAKNIQYF. The chain joins TRBV29-1 to TRBJ2-4, with 10 bases identical to TRBD2. The CDR3 runs 16 residues. Germline V gene data show CDR1 as SQVTM and CDR2 as ANQGSEA. Trimming cost V 5 bases and J 0 bases; bases outside gene matches: 7.

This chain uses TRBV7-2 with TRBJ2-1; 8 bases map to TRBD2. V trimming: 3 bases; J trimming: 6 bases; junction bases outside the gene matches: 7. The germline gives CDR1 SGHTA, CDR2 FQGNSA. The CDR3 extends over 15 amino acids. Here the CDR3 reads CASSFGGRPSNEQFF. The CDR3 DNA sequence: TGTGCCAGCAGCTTTGGCGGGAGGCCCTCCAATGAGCAGTTCTTC.

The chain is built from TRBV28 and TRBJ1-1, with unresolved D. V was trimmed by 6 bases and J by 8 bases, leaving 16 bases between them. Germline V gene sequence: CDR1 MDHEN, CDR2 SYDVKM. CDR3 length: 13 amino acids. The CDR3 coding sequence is TGTGCCAGCAGCCGCGGACGGCTTCGCGAAGCTTTCTTT. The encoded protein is CASSRGRLREAFF.

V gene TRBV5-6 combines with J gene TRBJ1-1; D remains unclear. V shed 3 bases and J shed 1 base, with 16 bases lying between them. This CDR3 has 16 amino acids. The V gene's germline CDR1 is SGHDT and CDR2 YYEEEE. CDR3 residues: CASSWRVAGWNTEAFF. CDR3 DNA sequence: TGTGCCAGCAGCTGGAGGGTTGCGGGATGGAACACTGAAGCTTTCTTT.

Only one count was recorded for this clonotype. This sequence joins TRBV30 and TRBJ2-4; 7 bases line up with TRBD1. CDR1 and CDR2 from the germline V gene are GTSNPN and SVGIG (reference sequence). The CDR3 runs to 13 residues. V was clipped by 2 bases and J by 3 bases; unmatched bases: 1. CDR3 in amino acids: CAWSWDSKNIQYF. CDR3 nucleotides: TGTGCCTGGAGTTGGGACAGCAAAAACATTCAGTACTTC.

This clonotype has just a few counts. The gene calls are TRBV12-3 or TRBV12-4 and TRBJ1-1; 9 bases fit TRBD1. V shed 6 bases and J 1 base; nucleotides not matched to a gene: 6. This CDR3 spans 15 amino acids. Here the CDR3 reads CASSRTGGGNTEAFF. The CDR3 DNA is TGTGCCAGCAGCCGTACAGGGGGCGGGAACACTGAAGCTTTCTTT.

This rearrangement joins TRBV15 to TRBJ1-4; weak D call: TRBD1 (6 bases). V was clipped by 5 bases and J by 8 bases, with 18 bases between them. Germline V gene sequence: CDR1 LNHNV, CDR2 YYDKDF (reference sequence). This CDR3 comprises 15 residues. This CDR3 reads CATSPRGAEEEKLFF. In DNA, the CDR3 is TGTGCCACCAGCCCTCGGGGGGCCGAAGAGGAAAAACTGTTTTTT.

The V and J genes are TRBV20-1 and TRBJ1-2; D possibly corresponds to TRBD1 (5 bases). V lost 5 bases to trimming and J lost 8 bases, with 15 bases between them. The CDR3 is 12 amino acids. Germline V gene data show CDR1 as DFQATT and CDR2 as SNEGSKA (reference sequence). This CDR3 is CSASHRSIGYTF. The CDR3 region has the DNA TGCAGTGCTTCTCACAGGAGCATCGGCTACACCTTC.

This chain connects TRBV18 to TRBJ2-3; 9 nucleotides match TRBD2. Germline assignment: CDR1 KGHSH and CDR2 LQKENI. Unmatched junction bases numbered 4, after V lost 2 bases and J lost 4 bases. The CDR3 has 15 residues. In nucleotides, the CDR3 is TGTGCCAGCTCACCAGCTAGCGGGATCTCAGATACGCAGTATTTT. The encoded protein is CASSPASGISDTQYF.

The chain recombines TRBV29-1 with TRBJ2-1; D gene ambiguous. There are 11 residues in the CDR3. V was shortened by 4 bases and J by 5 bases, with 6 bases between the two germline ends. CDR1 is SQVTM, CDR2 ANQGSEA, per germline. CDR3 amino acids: CSVVLNNEQFF. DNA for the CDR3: TGCAGCGTTGTCTTAAACAATGAGCAGTTCTTC.

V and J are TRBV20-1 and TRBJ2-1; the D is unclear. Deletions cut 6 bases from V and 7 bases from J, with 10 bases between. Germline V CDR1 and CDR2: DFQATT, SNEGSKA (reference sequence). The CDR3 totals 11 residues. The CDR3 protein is CSAWSGNEQFF. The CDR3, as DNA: TGCAGTGCCTGGTCCGGGAATGAGCAGTTCTTC.

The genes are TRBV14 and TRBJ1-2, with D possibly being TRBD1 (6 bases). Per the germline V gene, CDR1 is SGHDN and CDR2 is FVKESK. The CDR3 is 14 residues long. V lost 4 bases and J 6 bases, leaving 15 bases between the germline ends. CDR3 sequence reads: CASSREGWGHGYTF. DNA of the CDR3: TGTGCCAGCAGCCGGGAGGGCTGGGGGCATGGCTACACCTTC.

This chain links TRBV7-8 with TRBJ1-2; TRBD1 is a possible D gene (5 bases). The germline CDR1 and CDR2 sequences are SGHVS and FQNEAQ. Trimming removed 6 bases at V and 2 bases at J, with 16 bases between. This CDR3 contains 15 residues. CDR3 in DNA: TGTGCCAGCAGTCGAGCGGGGGTGGTGAACTATGGCTACACCTTC. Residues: CASSRAGVVNYGYTF.

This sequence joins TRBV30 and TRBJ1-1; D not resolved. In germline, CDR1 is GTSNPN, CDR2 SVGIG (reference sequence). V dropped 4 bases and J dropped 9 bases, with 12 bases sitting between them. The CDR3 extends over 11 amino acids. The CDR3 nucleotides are TGTGCCTGGATCACCGGGCGCCAAGCTTTCTTT. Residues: CAWITGRQAFF.

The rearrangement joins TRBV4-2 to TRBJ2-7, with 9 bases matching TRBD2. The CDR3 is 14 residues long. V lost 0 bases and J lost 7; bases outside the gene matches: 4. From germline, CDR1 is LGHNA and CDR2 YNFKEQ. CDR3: CASSQDGAGGEQYF. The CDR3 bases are TGTGCCAGCAGCCAAGATGGGGCGGGAGGGGAGCAGTACTTC.

CDR3 in amino acids: CASSPKGPDTQYF. Here the CDR3 DNA reads TGTGCCAGCAGCCCTAAGGGTCCGGATACGCAGTATTTT. The chain carries TRBV7-9 and TRBJ2-3, with D unclear. This CDR3 contains 13 residues. V was clipped by 5 bases and J by 6 bases, with 12 bases between them. Germline lookup yields CDR1 SEHNR and CDR2 FQNEAQ (reference sequence).

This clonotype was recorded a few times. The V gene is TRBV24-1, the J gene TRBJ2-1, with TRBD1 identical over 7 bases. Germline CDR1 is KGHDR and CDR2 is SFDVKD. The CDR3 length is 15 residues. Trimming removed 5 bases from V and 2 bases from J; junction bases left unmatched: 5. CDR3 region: CATSADRDPYNEQFF. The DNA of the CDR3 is TGTGCCACCAGTGCTGACAGGGACCCCTACAATGAGCAGTTCTTC.

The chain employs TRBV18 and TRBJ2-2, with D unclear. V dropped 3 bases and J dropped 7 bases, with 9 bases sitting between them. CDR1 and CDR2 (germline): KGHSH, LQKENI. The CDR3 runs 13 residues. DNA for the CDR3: TGTGCCAGCTCACCGATTGGGCACGGGGAGCTGTTTTTT. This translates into CASSPIGHGELFF.

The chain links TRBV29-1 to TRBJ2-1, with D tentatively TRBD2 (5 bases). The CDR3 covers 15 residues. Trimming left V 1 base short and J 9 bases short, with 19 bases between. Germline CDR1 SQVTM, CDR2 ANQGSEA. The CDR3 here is CSVEGVRRDPTEQFF. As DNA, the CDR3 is TGCAGCGTTGAAGGAGTTCGCCGGGATCCAACTGAGCAGTTCTTC.

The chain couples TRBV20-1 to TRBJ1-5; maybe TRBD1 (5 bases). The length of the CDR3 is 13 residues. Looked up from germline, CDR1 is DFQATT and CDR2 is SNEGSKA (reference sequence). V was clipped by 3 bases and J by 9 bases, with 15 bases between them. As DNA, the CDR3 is TGCAGTGCTAGGAGTAACAGGTGGACGCCCCAGCATTTT. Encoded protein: CSARSNRWTPQHF.

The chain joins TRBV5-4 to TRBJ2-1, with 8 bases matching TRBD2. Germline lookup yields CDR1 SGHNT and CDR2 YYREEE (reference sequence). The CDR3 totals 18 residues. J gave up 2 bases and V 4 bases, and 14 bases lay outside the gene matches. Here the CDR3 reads CASSQGGGLAGTYNEQFF. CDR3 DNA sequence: TGTGCCAGCAGCCAAGGCGGGGGGCTAGCGGGCACCTACAATGAGCAGTTCTTC.

For the CDR3, the DNA is TGTGCCAGCAGCTCCGACAGAGCGAGGGGCTATGGCTACACCTTC. Its protein product is CASSSDRARGYGYTF. The rearrangement joins TRBV7-2 to TRBJ1-2; tentative D call: TRBD1 (5 bases). Deletions cut 4 bases from V and 4 bases from J, with 16 bases between. Germline lookup yields CDR1 SGHTA and CDR2 FQGNSA. There are 15 residues in the CDR3.

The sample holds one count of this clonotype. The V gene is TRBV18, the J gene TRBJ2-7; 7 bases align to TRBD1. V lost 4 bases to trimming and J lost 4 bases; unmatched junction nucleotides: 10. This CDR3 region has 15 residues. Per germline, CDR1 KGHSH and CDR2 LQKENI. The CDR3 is CASSLRTGDHYEQYF. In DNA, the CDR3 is TGTGCCAGCTCACTACGGACAGGCGACCATTACGAGCAGTACTTC.

The DNA of the CDR3 is TGTGCCAGCAGCCGAGACAGGGGGACTGGAAACACCATATATTTT. This encodes CASSRDRGTGNTIYF. The chain is built from TRBV5-6 and TRBJ1-3; 9 nucleotides align to TRBD1. V shed 4 bases and J 2 bases; nucleotides not matched to a gene: 4. In germline, CDR1 is SGHDT, CDR2 YYEEEE. The CDR3 totals 15 residues.

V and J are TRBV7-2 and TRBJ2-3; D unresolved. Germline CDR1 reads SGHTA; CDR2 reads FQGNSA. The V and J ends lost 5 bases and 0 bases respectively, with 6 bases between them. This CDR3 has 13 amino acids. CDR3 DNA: TGTGCCAGCAGCCGGGCTAGCACAGATACGCAGTATTTT. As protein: CASSRASTDTQYF. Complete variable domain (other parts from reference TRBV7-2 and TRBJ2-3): GAGVSQSPSNKVTEKGKDVELRCDPISGHTALYWYRQSLGQGLEFLIYFQGNSAPDKSGLPSDRFSAERTGGSVSTLTIQRTQQEDSAVYLCASSRASTDTQYFGPGTRLTVL.